This T cell receptor (beta chain) emerged from a study of T cell clusters in autoimmune cytopenias. Study as a whole: A median age of around 60 years and mean of roughly 56 years characterized healthy donor controls. The median distinct TRB clonotype count was approximately 2,500 per sample, from a median roughly 52,000 reads.

Germline CDR1 and CDR2: MNHEY and SMNVEV (reference sequence). The CDR3 has 15 residues. The study, taken as a whole, reports: Exclusive TRB clusters were about 2.8-fold more numerous in healthy donors than in active autoimmune hepatitis. TRB repertoire shifts in secondary cytopenia and chronic lymphocytic leukemia mostly reflected lymphoma, not autoimmunity.

This clonotype ranks as medium-sized in terms of frequency. The antigen is not known. Multiplex touch-down PCR amplified TRB using TRB-A and TRB-B pools in one tube. Reanalyzing the multiplex PCR reads, TCRdb keeps one entry per CDR3 protein, without DNA. The table lists around 5,400 distinct CDR3 sequences. TRB amplification used roughly 250 ng of peripheral blood genomic DNA. These data are also associated with another study on T cell repertoires in aging, cancer and after chemotherapy.

The sequence was collected from a human donor in good health. Sample: peripheral blood. The chain recombines TRBV27 with TRBJ2-1; with no DNA, the TCRdb D assignment of TRBD2 cannot be verified. The CDR3 loop is CASRSSGLSYNEQFF.